A single sample gave rise to the 27 T cell receptor beta chains below, sequenced in a study of CD8 T cells in Susac syndrome. Random hexamers were used to reverse transcribe an amount of about 0.45 to 1 ug RNA. In TCRdb, the immunoSEQ multiplex PCR reads were re-called with MiXCR into one record per CDR3 protein. The sample records approximately 71,000 distinct CDR3 sequences, 96% being singletons. The sample consisted of CD4+ T cells from PBMCs. The receptors stem from a human donor with multiple sclerosis.

This chain connects TRBV7-2 to TRBJ2-7, with D possibly TRBD1 on 5 matching bases. Deletions cut 0 bases from V and 5 bases from J, with 11 bases between. There are 14 residues in the CDR3. CDR1 is SGHTA and CDR2 is FQGNSA in the germline V gene. CDR3 nucleotide sequence: TGTGCCAGCAGCTTAGCCAGGGCGGCTCACGAGCAGTACTTC. This translates into CASSLARAAHEQYF.

The rearrangement uses TRBV5-4 and TRBJ1-1; 9 nucleotides agree with TRBD1. V shed 5 bases, J shed 5 bases, and the junction held 7 bases outside the gene matches. The CDR3 length is 14 residues. The V gene's germline CDR1 is SGHNT and CDR2 YYREEE (reference sequence). The CDR3 protein is CASRRGTGRTEAFF. The CDR3 nucleotides are TGTGCCAGCAGACGAGGGACAGGGAGGACTGAAGCTTTCTTT.

This chain uses TRBV6-6 with TRBJ2-7; D is uncertain. This CDR3 spans 14 amino acids. Germline CDR1 MNHNY, CDR2 SVGAGI (reference sequence). Trimming removed 4 bases at V and 7 bases at J, with 17 bases between. CDR3 loop: CASSFGSPLVEQYF. The CDR3 nucleotides are TGTGCCAGCAGTTTCGGGTCTCCCTTGGTGGAGCAGTACTTC.

The chain employs TRBV29-1 and TRBJ2-1; 7 bases fit TRBD1. The CDR3 has 15 amino acids. Germline loops: CDR1 SQVTM, CDR2 ANQGSEA. Trimming at V came to 4 bases and at J to 8 bases, leaving 14 bases not matched to a gene. CDR3: CSVVRGTTSSDEQFF. Here the CDR3 DNA reads TGCAGCGTTGTCAGGGGGACAACTTCCAGCGATGAGCAGTTCTTC.

V gene TRBV7-9 combines with J gene TRBJ2-5, with TRBD2 as a possible D gene (6 bases). Trimming pared 1 base from V and 4 bases from J, leaving 13 bases between. The CDR3 has 15 amino acids. Germline lookup yields CDR1 SEHNR and CDR2 FQNEAQ (reference sequence). Written as DNA, the CDR3 is TGTGCCAGCAGCTTAGATGCGGGGCCTCGAGAGACCCAGTACTTC. It is translated as CASSLDAGPRETQYF.

The chain carries TRBV5-1 and TRBJ2-2; 7 positions match TRBD1. This CDR3 region has 17 residues. The germline V gene encodes CDR1 SGHRS and CDR2 YFSETQ. V was pared by 0 bases and J by 5 bases, with 10 bases of the junction left unmatched. CDR3 residues: CASSLAKRDSWTGELFF. The CDR3 nucleotides are TGCGCCAGCAGCTTGGCCAAACGGGACAGCTGGACCGGGGAGCTGTTTTTT.

This chain joins TRBV12-3 or TRBV12-4 and TRBJ1-2; the match to TRBD1 covers 9 bases. Trimming removed 8 bases from V and 6 bases from J; junction bases left unmatched: 19. The length of the CDR3 is 17 residues. Here the CDR3 reads CASLMRAWTGEVDGYTF. CDR3 nucleotides: TGTGCCAGCCTCATGAGGGCTTGGACAGGGGAAGTCGATGGCTACACCTTC.

V gene TRBV7-2 combines with J gene TRBJ2-1; the D is unclear. The germline V and J ends were trimmed by 1 base and 5 bases, with 18 bases remaining between them. CDR1 and CDR2 (germline): SGHTA, FQGNSA. CDR3 size: 17 residues. In DNA, the CDR3 is TGTGCCAGCAGCTTAGAGGACGCGGCCCTACTCCACAATGAGCAGTTCTTC. Protein sequence: CASSLEDAALLHNEQFF. The variable domain in full, with the rest retrieved from reference TRBV7-2 and TRBJ2-1, is GAGVSQSPSNKVTEKGKDVELRCDPISGHTALYWYRQSLGQGLEFLIYFQGNSAPDKSGLPSDRFSAERTGGSVSTLTIQRTQQEDSAVYLCASSLEDAALLHNEQFFGPGTRLTVL.

The chain carries TRBV6-6 and TRBJ1-1; unclear D gene. CDR3 length: 13 amino acids. Deletions cut 4 bases from V and 8 bases from J, with 14 bases between. Per germline, CDR1 MNHNY and CDR2 SVGAGI (reference sequence). The CDR3 DNA reads TGTGCCAGCAGTTTCTCGGCGAATCTGGAAGCTTTCTTT. Encoded protein: CASSFSANLEAFF.

The rearrangement uses TRBV4-1 and TRBJ1-6; D unclear. Trimming cost V 0 bases and J 9 bases, with 6 bases left between them. Germline CDR1 MGHRA, CDR2 YSYEKL. The CDR3 has 13 residues. In DNA, the CDR3 is TGCGCCAGCAGCCAAGATCGGGGTTCACCCCTCCACTTT. Its protein product is CASSQDRGSPLHF.

The rearrangement links TRBV5-6 to TRBJ1-2; D is possibly TRBD1 (5 bases). Between the trimmed V and J ends, which lost 0 bases and 4 bases, there was a span of 13 bases. CDR3 length: 15 residues. CDR1 and CDR2 from the germline V gene are SGHDT and YYEEEE. CDR3 nucleotide sequence: TGTGCCAGCAGCTTGGCCGGGCAAAGGGGCTATGGCTACACCTTC. Residues: CASSLAGQRGYGYTF.

This sequence joins TRBV6-5 and TRBJ1-6, with D uncertain. Germline assignment: CDR1 MNHEY and CDR2 SVGAGI. The CDR3 length is 14 residues. V lost 8 bases to trimming and J lost 5 bases, with 13 bases between them. The CDR3 coding sequence is TGTGCCAGCGGTCAAGTGTTAGATAATTCACCCCTCCACTTT. This codes for CASGQVLDNSPLHF.

V gene TRBV19 combines with J gene TRBJ2-1; 9 bases align to TRBD1. V lost 2 bases and J lost 7; bases outside the gene matches: 6. CDR3 length equals 15 residues. Germline-derived CDR1 and CDR2 are LNHDA and SQIVND (reference sequence). This chain's CDR3 is CASSITGGGANEQFF. CDR3 DNA: TGTGCCAGTAGTATAACAGGGGGCGGGGCGAATGAGCAGTTCTTC.

This chain uses TRBV7-9 with TRBJ1-1; maybe TRBD1 (6 bases). Between the trimmed V and J ends, which lost 5 bases and 5 bases, there was a span of 9 bases. Germline values: CDR1 SEHNR, CDR2 FQNEAQ (reference sequence). The CDR3 has 12 amino acids. CDR3: CASSQQGTEAFF. For the CDR3, the DNA is TGTGCCAGCAGCCAACAGGGAACTGAAGCTTTCTTT.

The chain is built from TRBV11-3 and TRBJ2-7, with TRBD1 matching over 7 bases. The CDR3 is made up of 13 amino acids. Germline V lookup: CDR1 SGHNT, CDR2 YENEEA. The ends lost 4 bases at V and 6 bases at J; junction bases unmatched: 6. The DNA for the CDR3 is TGTGCCAGCAGCTCCTCCCGACAGGGCGAGCAGTACTTC. Translated: CASSSSRQGEQYF.

The rearrangement uses TRBV12-3 or TRBV12-4 and TRBJ1-1; no clear D gene. This CDR3 is built from 14 residues. Trimming removed 7 bases at V and 1 base at J, with 13 bases between. In DNA form, the CDR3 reads TGTGCCAGCAACCGTTGGGTACCGAACACTGAAGCTTTCTTT. As protein: CASNRWVPNTEAFF.

The V and J genes are TRBV29-1 and TRBJ2-3; 7 positions match TRBD1. J was trimmed by 1 base and V by 5 bases; bases with no gene match: 9. Germline values: CDR1 SQVTM, CDR2 ANQGSEA. This CDR3 comprises 15 residues. The CDR3 protein is CSVTRQGWGTDTQYF. The CDR3, as DNA: TGCAGCGTTACCCGACAGGGTTGGGGCACAGATACGCAGTATTTT.

V gene TRBV12-3 or TRBV12-4 combines with J gene TRBJ2-3; D possibly uses TRBD1 or TRBD2 (5 bases each). Trimming stripped 9 bases from V and 3 bases from J, with 10 bases between. CDR3 length: 12 amino acids. CDR3 residues: CASGGRTDTQYF. The CDR3 DNA reads TGTGCCAGTGGGGGAAGGACAGATACGCAGTATTTT.

This rearrangement joins TRBV5-1 to TRBJ2-5; D is tentatively TRBD1 or TRBD2 (5 bases each). The germline V gene encodes CDR1 SGHRS and CDR2 YFSETQ. The CDR3 is 14 residues long. V dropped 4 bases and J dropped 3 bases, with 13 bases sitting between them. The CDR3 is CASSPGTLEETQYF. CDR3 coding DNA: TGCGCCAGCAGCCCCGGGACCTTGGAAGAGACCCAGTACTTC.

The chain employs TRBV7-2 and TRBJ1-5; perhaps TRBD1 as D (6 bases). The CDR3 spans 15 residues. Trimming took 7 bases from V and 3 from J, leaving 16 bases between them. Germline CDR1 is SGHTA and CDR2 is FQGNSA. The CDR3: CASTPGGRANQPQHF. CDR3 nucleotides: TGTGCCAGCACCCCGGGGGGCAGGGCCAATCAGCCCCAGCATTTT. Looking up the rest from reference TRBV7-2 and TRBJ1-5 gives the full variable domain: GAGVSQSPSNKVTEKGKDVELRCDPISGHTALYWYRQSLGQGLEFLIYFQGNSAPDKSGLPSDRFSAERTGGSVSTLTIQRTQQEDSAVYLCASTPGGRANQPQHFGDGTRLSIL.

J is TRBJ2-5 and V is TRBV20-1; D remains ambiguous. This CDR3 contains 14 residues. The V gene lost 3 bases and the J gene lost 4 bases, with 15 bases spanning the gap. CDR1 DFQATT and CDR2 SNEGSKA come from the germline V gene (reference sequence). The CDR3 spells CSARNARAGETQYF. CDR3 nucleotide sequence: TGCAGTGCTAGGAATGCTAGAGCCGGAGAGACCCAGTACTTC.

The rearrangement joins TRBV7-8 to TRBJ2-5; D is undetermined. This CDR3 region has 18 residues. V lost 0 bases and J 1 base, leaving 18 bases between the germline ends. The germline gives CDR1 SGHVS, CDR2 FQNEAQ. This CDR3 reads CASSLARLPNAFQETQYF. CDR3 DNA sequence: TGTGCCAGCAGCTTAGCGAGGCTCCCTAACGCTTTCCAAGAGACCCAGTACTTC.

The chain employs TRBV2 and TRBJ2-7; D possibly uses TRBD1 or TRBD2 (5 bases each). Deletions cut 7 bases from V and 2 bases from J, with 12 bases between. The CDR3 has 13 residues. Germline V CDR1 and CDR2: SNHLY, FYNNEI. CDR3 loop: CASNQGVTYEQYF. DNA for the CDR3: TGTGCCAGCAATCAGGGAGTCACCTACGAGCAGTACTTC.

This rearrangement joins TRBV11-2 to TRBJ1-6; no reliable D call. The V end lost 1 base, the J end lost 8 bases, and 21 bases lay between the germline ends. This CDR3 comprises 18 residues. Germline V CDR1 and CDR2: SGHAT, FQNNGV. The CDR3, as DNA: TGTGCCAGCAGCTTAGCAGGTCAGAAAGCCGTCTGGGATTCACCCCTCCACTTT. Translation gives CASSLAGQKAVWDSPLHF.

The chain is built from TRBV12-3 or TRBV12-4 and TRBJ2-7; D is undetermined. The CDR3 is 14 residues long. The V end lost 6 bases, the J end lost 1 base, and 13 bases lay between the germline ends. The CDR3 DNA is TGTGCCAGCAGCCATATGACGGAGTCCTACGAGCAGTACTTC. It encodes CASSHMTESYEQYF.

This chain connects TRBV29-1 to TRBJ1-2; no clear D. CDR3 length equals 12 residues. Germline lookup yields CDR1 SQVTM and CDR2 ANQGSEA. V was cut by 5 bases and J by 3 bases, with 10 bases left in between. The DNA for the CDR3 is TGCAGCGTTTATAGGTCAGACTATGGCTACACCTTC. It yields the protein CSVYRSDYGYTF. The variable domain in full, with the rest retrieved from reference TRBV29-1 and TRBJ1-2, is SAVISQKPSRDICQRGTSLTIQCQVDSQVTMMFWYRQQPGQSLTLIATANQGSEATYESGFVIDKFPISRPNLTFSTLTVSNMSPEDSSIYLCSVYRSDYGYTFGSGTRLTVV.

The chain is built from TRBV7-8 and TRBJ2-1; 10 positions match TRBD1. This CDR3 has 15 amino acids. Germline V CDR1 and CDR2: SGHVS, FQNEAQ. Trimming cost V 4 bases and J 2 bases; bases outside gene matches: 2. CDR3 amino acids: CASSWGQGTYNEQFF. The CDR3 nucleotides read TGTGCCAGCAGCTGGGGACAGGGGACCTACAATGAGCAGTTCTTC.